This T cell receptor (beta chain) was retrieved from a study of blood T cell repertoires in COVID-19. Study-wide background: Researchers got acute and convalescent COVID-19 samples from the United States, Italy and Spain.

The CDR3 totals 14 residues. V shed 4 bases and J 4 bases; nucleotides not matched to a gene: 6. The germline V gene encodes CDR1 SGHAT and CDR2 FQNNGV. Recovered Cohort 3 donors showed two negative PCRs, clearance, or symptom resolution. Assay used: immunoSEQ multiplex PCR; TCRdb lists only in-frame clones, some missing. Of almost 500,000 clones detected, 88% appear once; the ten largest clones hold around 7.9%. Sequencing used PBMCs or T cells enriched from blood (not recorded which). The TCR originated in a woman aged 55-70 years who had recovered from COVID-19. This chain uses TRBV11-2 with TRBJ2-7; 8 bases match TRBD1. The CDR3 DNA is TGTGCCAGCAGCTCCCTATACAGGGGGTACGAGCAGTACGTC. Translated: CASSSLYRGYEQYV.